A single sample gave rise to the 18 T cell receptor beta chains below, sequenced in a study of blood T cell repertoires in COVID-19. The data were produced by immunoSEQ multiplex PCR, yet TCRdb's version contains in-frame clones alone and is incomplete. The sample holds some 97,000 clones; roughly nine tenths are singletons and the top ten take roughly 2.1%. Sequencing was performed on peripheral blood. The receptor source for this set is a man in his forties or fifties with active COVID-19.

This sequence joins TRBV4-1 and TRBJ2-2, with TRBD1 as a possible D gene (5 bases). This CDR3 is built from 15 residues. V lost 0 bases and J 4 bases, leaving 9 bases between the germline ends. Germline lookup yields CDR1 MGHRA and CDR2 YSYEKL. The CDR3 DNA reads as TGCGCCAGCAGCCAAGATAGGGGAACCACCGGGGAGCTGTTTTTT. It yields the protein CASSQDRGTTGELFF.

CDR3 DNA: TGTGCCAGCAGTCCCCTGGGGCCTGGCAATCAGCCCCAGCATTTT. Translation gives CASSPLGPGNQPQHF. V is TRBV6-2 or TRBV6-3 and J is TRBJ1-5; D may be TRBD1 (5 bases). V was cut by 5 bases and J by 2 bases, with 13 bases left in between. CDR3 length: 15 amino acids. CDR1 and CDR2 from the germline V gene are MNHEY and SVGEGT.

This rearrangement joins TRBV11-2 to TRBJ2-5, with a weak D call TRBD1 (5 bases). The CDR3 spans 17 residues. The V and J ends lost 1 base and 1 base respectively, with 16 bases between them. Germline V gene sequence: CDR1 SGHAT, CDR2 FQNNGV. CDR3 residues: CASSLVGQKTLQETQYF. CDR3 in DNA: TGTGCCAGCAGCTTAGTGGGGCAGAAGACCCTCCAAGAGACCCAGTACTTC.

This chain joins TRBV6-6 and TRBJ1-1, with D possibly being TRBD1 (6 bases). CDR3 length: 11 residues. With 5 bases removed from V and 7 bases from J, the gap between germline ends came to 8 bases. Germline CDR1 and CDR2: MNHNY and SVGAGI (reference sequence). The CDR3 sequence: CASSRDIEAFF. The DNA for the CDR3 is TGTGCCAGCAGTCGGGACATTGAAGCTTTCTTT.

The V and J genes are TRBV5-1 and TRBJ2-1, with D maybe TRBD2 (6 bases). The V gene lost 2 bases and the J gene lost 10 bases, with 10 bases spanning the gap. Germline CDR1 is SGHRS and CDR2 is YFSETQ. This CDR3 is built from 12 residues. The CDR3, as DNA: TGCGCCAGCAGCTTTTCGCTAGCGGAGCAGTTCTTC. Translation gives CASSFSLAEQFF.

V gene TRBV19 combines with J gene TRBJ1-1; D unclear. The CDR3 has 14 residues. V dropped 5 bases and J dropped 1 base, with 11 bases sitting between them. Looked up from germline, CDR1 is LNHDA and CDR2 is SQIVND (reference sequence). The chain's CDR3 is CASSPRPGNTEAFF. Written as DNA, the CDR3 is TGTGCCAGTAGTCCGAGACCAGGGAACACTGAAGCTTTCTTT.

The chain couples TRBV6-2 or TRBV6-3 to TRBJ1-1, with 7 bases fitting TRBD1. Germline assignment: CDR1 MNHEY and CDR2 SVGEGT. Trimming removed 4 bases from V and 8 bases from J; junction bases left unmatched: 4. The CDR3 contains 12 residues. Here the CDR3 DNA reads TGTGCCAGCAGTTCGGGGACAGCGGAAGCTTTCTTT. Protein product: CASSSGTAEAFF.

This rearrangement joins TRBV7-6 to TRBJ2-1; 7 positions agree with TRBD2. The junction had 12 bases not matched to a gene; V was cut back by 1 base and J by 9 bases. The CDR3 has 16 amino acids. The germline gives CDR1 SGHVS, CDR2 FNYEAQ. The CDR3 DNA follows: TGTGCCAGCAGCTTAGGAACTAGCGACCTCCTCGGTGAGCAGTTCTTC. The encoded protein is CASSLGTSDLLGEQFF.

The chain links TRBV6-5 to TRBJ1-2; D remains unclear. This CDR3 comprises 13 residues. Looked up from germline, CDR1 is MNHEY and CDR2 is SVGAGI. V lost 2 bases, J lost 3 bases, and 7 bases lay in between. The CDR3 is CASSYEAYYGYTF. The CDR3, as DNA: TGTGCCAGCAGTTACGAGGCCTACTATGGCTACACCTTC.

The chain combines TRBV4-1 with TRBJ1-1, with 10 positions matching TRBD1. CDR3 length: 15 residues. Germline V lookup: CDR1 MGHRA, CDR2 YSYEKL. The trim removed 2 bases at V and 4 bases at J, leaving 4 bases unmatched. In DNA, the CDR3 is TGCGCCAGCAGCCAACCGGGACAGGGGAGCACTGAAGCTTTCTTT. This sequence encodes CASSQPGQGSTEAFF.

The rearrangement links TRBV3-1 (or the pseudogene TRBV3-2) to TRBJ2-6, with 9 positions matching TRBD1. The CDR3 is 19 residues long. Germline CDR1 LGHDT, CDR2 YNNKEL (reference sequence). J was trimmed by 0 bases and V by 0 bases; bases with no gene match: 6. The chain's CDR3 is CASSQDLRQGDSGANVLTF. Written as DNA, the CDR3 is TGTGCCAGCAGCCAAGATCTGAGACAGGGGGACTCTGGGGCCAACGTCCTGACTTTC.

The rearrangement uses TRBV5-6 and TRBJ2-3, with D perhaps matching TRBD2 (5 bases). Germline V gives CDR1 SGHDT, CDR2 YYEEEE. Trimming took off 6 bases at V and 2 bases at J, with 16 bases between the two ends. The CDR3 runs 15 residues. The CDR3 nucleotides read TGTGCCAGCACGAACGGGAACAGCTTCACAGATACGCAGTATTTT. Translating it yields CASTNGNSFTDTQYF.

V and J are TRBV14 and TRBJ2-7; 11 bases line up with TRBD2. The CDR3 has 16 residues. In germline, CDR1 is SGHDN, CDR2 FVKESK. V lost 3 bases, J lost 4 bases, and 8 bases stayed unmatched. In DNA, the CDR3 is TGTGCCAGCAGCCACATAGCGGGAGGGCCGACTTACGAGCAGTACGTC. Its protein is CASSHIAGGPTYEQYV.

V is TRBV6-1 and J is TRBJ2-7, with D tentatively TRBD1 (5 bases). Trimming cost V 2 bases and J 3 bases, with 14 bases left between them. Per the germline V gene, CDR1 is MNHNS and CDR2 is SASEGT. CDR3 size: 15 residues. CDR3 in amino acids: CASSEYVTGNYEQYF. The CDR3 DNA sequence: TGTGCCAGCAGTGAATACGTTACAGGCAACTACGAGCAGTACTTC.

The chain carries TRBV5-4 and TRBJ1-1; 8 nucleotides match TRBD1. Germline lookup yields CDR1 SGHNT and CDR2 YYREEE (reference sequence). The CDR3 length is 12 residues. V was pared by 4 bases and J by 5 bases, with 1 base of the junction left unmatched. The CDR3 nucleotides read TGTGCCAGCAGCCGGACAGGGACTGAAGCTTTCTTT. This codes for CASSRTGTEAFF.

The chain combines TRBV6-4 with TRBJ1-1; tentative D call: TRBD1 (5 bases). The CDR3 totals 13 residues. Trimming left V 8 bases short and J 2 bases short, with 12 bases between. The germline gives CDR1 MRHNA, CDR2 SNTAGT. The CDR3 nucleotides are TGTGCCAGCTCCAGGGATCCCAACACTGAAGCTTTCTTT. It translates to CASSRDPNTEAFF.

The CDR3 region is CSVADSPGNTIYF. The CDR3 DNA sequence: TGCAGCGTTGCGGACAGCCCTGGAAACACCATATATTTT. This chain connects TRBV29-1 to TRBJ1-3; a possible D gene is TRBD1 (6 bases). In germline, CDR1 is SQVTM, CDR2 ANQGSEA. Deletions cut 4 bases from V and 2 bases from J, with 9 bases between. This CDR3 has 13 amino acids.

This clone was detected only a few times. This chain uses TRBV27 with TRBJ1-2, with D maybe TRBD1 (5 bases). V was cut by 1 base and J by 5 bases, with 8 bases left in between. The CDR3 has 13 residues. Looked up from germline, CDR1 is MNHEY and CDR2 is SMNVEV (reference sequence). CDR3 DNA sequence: TGTGCCAGCAGTTTATTCGGGGGTTATGGCTACACCTTC. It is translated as CASSLFGGYGYTF.